A single T cell receptor (beta chain) is shown here with its context. What it recognizes is unknown. The data were taken from a study of shared clonotypes between healthy human individuals. The method was immunoSEQ multiplex PCR; TCRdb's version includes in-frame clones alone and lacks a portion of them. The sample comprises about 680,000 clones, about 74% of which are singletons, and over 1.5% rests with the top ten. Study results and limitations: What limited the represented genetic and exposure-history diversity was the small number of donors.

CDR3 length: 17 residues. V shed 3 bases, J shed 1 base, and the junction held 4 bases outside the gene matches. Germline V CDR1 and CDR2: MNHEY, SMNVEV (reference sequence). Sequenced input: memory CD4+ T cells sorted from blood. Subset specified: CD45RA-negative fraction. This TCR was sampled from a woman in her twenties or thirties in good health. The chain employs TRBV27 and TRBJ2-2; 11 nucleotides agree with TRBD2. The CDR3 coding sequence is TGTGCCAGCAGTTTGGTGCTAGCGGGAGGGAACACCGGGGAGCTGTTTTTT. The encoded protein is CASSLVLAGGNTGELFF.